This T cell receptor (beta chain) was sequenced during a study of cytomegalovirus exposure and HLA in healthy donors (dated by TCRdb to between 2016 and 2019). About the full investigation: An earlier analysis of about 530 of the donors reported about 280 Gb of sequence data and 117 million unique TCR beta sequences obtained from roughly 180 million T cells. An early release covering 500 to 750 HLA-typed donors comprised approximately 290 gigabases of sequencing data and 85 million to 100 million unique TCR sequences. To predict cytomegalovirus infection status, the study combined high-throughput TCR immunosequencing, statistical association of individual TCRs with disease status, and machine learning. The number of typed donors differed by locus: roughly 620-640 for A, B, C, DRB1 and DQB1; 500 to 550 for DQA1; roughly 600 for DPA1; and around 470 for DPB1. Every repertoire in the discovery cohort had been generated on one and the same sequencing platform. The genetic ancestry cluster associated with self-reported Caucasian donors included 80% to 90% of the roughly 380 genotyped donors. Donor age, sex, ethnicity and CMV serostatus were compiled together with the repertoire data. An earlier analysis of several hundred of the donors applied high-throughput TCR beta sequencing to assess whether each TCR beta V gene segment acted as functional or pseudogenic. The aim of the study was to test whether cataloging public T cell receptors could identify signatures of past pathogen exposure. A later genetic analysis used genome-wide SNP genotypes for about three fifths of the 666 donors, treating that subset as a discovery cohort. A later analysis re-examined previously published TCR beta repertoires from roughly 650 donors and added high-resolution HLA genotyping to investigate patterns of TCR occurrence. Rather than using new phenotypic data, the later analysis identified candidate immune exposures from TCR beta sequences and from how often those sequences occurred across donors. In addition to the first cohort of 666 subjects, a separate validation cohort of approximately 130 different subjects was used. HLA typing covered class I and class II loci at four-digit resolution. Several DR-DQ haplotypes were handled as single units for association and clustering, since linkage in the cohort was strong. Among several hundred genotyped donors of the cohort, an average of approximately 220,000 unique TCR beta nucleotide sequences was sequenced per donor, of which approximately 18% were non-productive. The study profiled the T cell repertoires of under 700 subjects by immunosequencing and related them to cytomegalovirus serostatus. What the research found in general, with its limitations: In vitro tests confirmed that a few of the cytomegalovirus-associated TCR beta chains recognize cytomegalovirus antigens. The classifier was reported to diagnose cytomegalovirus status with high specificity and sensitivity in both the original cohort and the validation cohort. It was suggested by the authors that the approach could potentially be generalized to other disease states and immunological phenotypes. Linkage disequilibrium might explain the correlated functional status among segregating V segments, but an unknown experimental factor could not be excluded. A further reported finding was that TCR beta sequences accurately predicted the HLA-A and HLA-B alleles for most subjects in the first cohort. A group of highly shared sequence variants was considered likely to be a technical artifact of the sequencing pipeline. Over 15 rarely observed V segments, including chromosome 9 orphons, were excluded from the earlier analysis of some 590 of the donors because counts were too low. Most CMV-associated TCR beta chains appeared to be HLA-restricted in a later analysis, and the HLA associations seemed to be driven largely by CMV exposure. According to a later analysis, parvovirus B19, influenza, CMV and Epstein-Barr virus appeared linked to several top co-occurrence clusters. In a later analysis, about 16,000 TCR beta sequences were associated with specific HLA alleles at a false discovery rate of 0.05. The study gave a list of 150 to 200 TCR beta chains associated with cytomegalovirus. According to a later analysis, TCR association rates differed among HLA loci, with DRB1 alleles showing the most associated TCRs and HLA-C alleles showing the fewest. An association between a missense DCLRE1C variant and V-gene and J-gene trimming of TCR beta chains was found in a later genetic analysis and replicated in an independent cohort. In a later genetic analysis, fewer N-insertions in productive TCRs were reported among donors in an Asian-associated ancestry cluster than the approximately 670-donor mean. CMV serostatus was the only immune exposure information available for the cohort. The presence/absence analyses assumed that sequencing depth was roughly uniform across donors, and that assumption may not be true. Broadly in line with IMGT annotations, most TCR beta V segments showed up in productive rearrangements about 90% or about 30% of the time in an earlier analysis of 587 of the donors. Most TCR sequences were observed very rarely across donors, whereas some public TCRs were present in many individuals. In a later analysis, HLA-associated TCR beta chains were found to be more clonally expanded and to have lower generation probabilities than equally common non-associated chains. HLA typing was unavailable for some donors at each locus, so association tests used only the typed subset. When HLA alleles, especially DR and DQ, strongly co-occurred, TCR associations were difficult to assign to individual alleles. The 87-base-pair reads could not distinguish some IMGT-functional V segments, including TRBV6-2 and TRBV6-3, so those segments were excluded. The cohort was sequenced for TCR beta chains only, and without alpha or paired-chain data the features that could be detected were limited.

In total, fewer than 750 healthy bone marrow donors made up the cohort. Cohort members were all nominally healthy when sampled, although unrecorded immune exposures were likely present. The donor was CMV seronegative and was included in the group of approximately 350 seronegative cohort members. Every donor gave a peripheral blood sample, and the peripheral blood mononuclear cells from that sample were used for TCR beta sequencing. The Qiagen DNeasy Blood Extraction Kit was used to extract genomic DNA from the blood cell samples. Including the terminal cysteine and phenylalanine, the CDR3 comprises 13 residues. This entry keeps only the CDR3 DNA: 39 bases, framed from base 1. Taken from the germline V gene, the CDR1 and CDR2 loops are SGHNT and YENEEA. V is pared back by 2 bases and J by 4 bases, with 8 bases lying between the germline termini. Note on this clone: There is no known antigen for this receptor. No base quality information exists; no much larger clone differs at one position.

Library prep was done by the immunoSEQ multiplex PCR assay. The multiplex PCR relied on a mix of 60 forward primers for TCR Vbeta segments and 13 reverse primers for TCR Jbeta segments. The CDR3 region of rearranged TCR beta genes was amplified from genomic DNA by a multiplex PCR assay. Amplified TCR beta libraries were sequenced as 87-base-pair reads on the Illumina HiSeq System. The paper's processing steps were these. A later analysis counted about 80 million unique TCR beta chains across the 550 to 750 repertoires, and roughly 10 million of these chains were shared by at least two donors. A nearest-neighbor algorithm error-corrected the raw reads and collapsed the reads into unique sequences, merging closely related sequences to remove PCR and sequencing errors. V, D and J gene segments were assigned by aligning CDR3 sequences to IMGT reference sequences. For a sequence to be retained, at least a six-nucleotide match to both a V gene segment and a J gene segment was required. A rearrangement was called productive if the CDR3 had no stop codons and remained in frame with V and J, and every other rearrangement was called non-productive. CDR3 was defined according to IMGT convention as the region running from the second conserved V-encoded cysteine to the conserved J-encoded phenylalanine. Sequences without an unambiguous match to a single V gene segment were excluded from the earlier analysis of 587 of the donors. In an earlier analysis of approximately 610 of the donors, V segments were called functional above 56.7% productive rearrangements and were called segregating when the between-donor standard deviation exceeded 5%. A statistical classification framework was built for diagnosing cytomegalovirus status from the catalog of TCR beta chain sequences. In a later analysis, TCR nucleotide sequences were compared against IMGT/GENE-DB human TR gene sequences so that V and J genes could be assigned. The TCRdist pipeline was used in a later analysis to assign CDR3 sequences and most-parsimonious VDJ recombination scenarios. In a later analysis, each TCR beta chain was defined by its CDR3 amino acid sequence together with its V-gene family, and reads without a unique V-gene family were excluded. A later analysis removed 450 to 600 highly shared, low-generation-probability nucleotide sequences to deal with suspected cross-contamination and a sequencing artifact. In a later analysis, a clonal expansion index for each public chain was calculated from normalized within-repertoire ranks of inferred template counts. In a later analysis, generation probabilities were computed with a VDJ recombination model fitted to out-of-frame rearrangements, and the resulting probabilities were checked against IGoR. A later analysis scored TCR-TCR, TCR-HLA and TCR-CMV co-occurrence with hypergeometric tests, applying a repertoire-size bias correction to TCR pairs. In a later analysis, false discovery rates were estimated by permuting HLA or CMV assignments 20 times. A later analysis grouped co-occurring TCRs with DBSCAN, adding TCRdist sequence similarity when clustering within HLA-allele-positive subsets. For co-occurrence clustering, repertoires with fewer than 30,000 or more than 120,000 public chains were excluded, along with roughly 5 repertoires with anomalous nucleotide sharing. TCRdb carries this immuneACCESS record with in-frame sequences only. Its versions omit some clonotypes, under half of them owing to an unresolved V gene in the studies checked, with the rest unexplained. D and trimming come from the DNA, and the V and J calls and clone size come from that table. In this sample the table shows 190,000 or so clones, around three quarters of which occur a single time. Under 0.8% of the sample lies in the top ten.

The receptor was derived from a boy between 10 and 17 years old in good health and CMV-seronegative. The sample taken for sequencing was PBMCs. Recombination connected TRBV11-3 to TRBJ2-5; no D segment can be confidently identified. The DNA sequence is TGTGCCAGCAGCTTAAGTAGCTTAGAGACCCAGTACTTC. Its protein is CASSLSSLETQYF.